The rows below give T cell receptor beta chains drawn from one sample of a study of tumour-infiltrating T cells in Burkitt lymphoma. Assay used: immunoSEQ multiplex PCR; TCRdb lists only in-frame clones, some missing. This sample has about 14,000 clones, with 30% found just once. Sequencing was carried out using tumor tissue. The receptors were gathered from a human donor with diffuse large B-cell lymphoma. CDR3s leave out the opening cysteine and the closing phenylalanine or tryptophan. The order of the fields is CDR3 protein, J gene, D gene, V gene. A D gene is named only where the DNA matches it firmly.

CDR3aa: ASRSGGVDGYT
j_gene: TRBJ1-2
d_gene: .
v_gene: TRBV5-8

CDR3aa: ASSPVGDEQF
j_gene: TRBJ2-1
d_gene: .
v_gene: TRBV7-6

CDR3aa: ASESSSTDTQY
j_gene: TRBJ2-3
d_gene: .
v_gene: TRBV6-1

CDR3aa: SAGSGRARNEQF
j_gene: TRBJ2-1
d_gene: TRBD2
v_gene: TRBV29-1

CDR3aa: AISFSGGGTKYNEQF
j_gene: TRBJ2-1
d_gene: TRBD2
v_gene: TRBV10-3

CDR3aa: ASGLGSPYNEQF
j_gene: TRBJ2-1
d_gene: .
v_gene: TRBV12-5

CDR3aa: VSSLVTGRKSEAF
j_gene: TRBJ1-1
d_gene: .
v_gene: TRBV7-2

CDR3aa: ASSLEGGRADTQY
j_gene: TRBJ2-3
d_gene: .
v_gene: TRBV5-1

CDR3aa: ASSLVGGLLTEAF
j_gene: TRBJ1-1
d_gene: .
v_gene: TRBV7-8

CDR3aa: ASSGLAATPTDTQY
j_gene: TRBJ2-3
d_gene: TRBD2
v_gene: TRBV6-1

CDR3aa: ASSESRARGLNEQF
j_gene: TRBJ2-1
d_gene: TRBD1
v_gene: TRBV25-1

CDR3aa: ASSYTRDRGSNSNYGYT
j_gene: TRBJ1-2
d_gene: TRBD1
v_gene: TRBV7-9

CDR3aa: AISGDVVGTDTQY
j_gene: TRBJ2-3
d_gene: .
v_gene: TRBV10-3

CDR3aa: SVVQGDYTEAF
j_gene: TRBJ1-1
d_gene: .
v_gene: TRBV29-1

CDR3aa: ASSQGKRDQETQY
j_gene: TRBJ2-5
d_gene: .
v_gene: TRBV14

CDR3aa: ASSSIDTFTESSYNEQF
j_gene: TRBJ2-1
d_gene: .
v_gene: TRBV5-5

CDR3aa: ASSLGPTSTDTQY
j_gene: TRBJ2-3
d_gene: .
v_gene: TRBV5-1

CDR3aa: ASSERNREY
j_gene: TRBJ2-7
d_gene: .
v_gene: TRBV6-1

CDR3aa: ASSLPSGRAGETQY
j_gene: TRBJ2-5
d_gene: TRBD2
v_gene: TRBV5-1

CDR3aa: ASSAGTSSPSTDTQY
j_gene: TRBJ2-3
d_gene: TRBD2
v_gene: TRBV9

CDR3aa: ASRVWGGVEQY
j_gene: TRBJ2-7
d_gene: TRBD2
v_gene: TRBV27

CDR3aa: ASRVTGGDYEQY
j_gene: TRBJ2-7
d_gene: .
v_gene: TRBV5-6

CDR3aa: ASSVGGGHRLSSYEQY
j_gene: TRBJ2-7
d_gene: .
v_gene: TRBV2

CDR3aa: SVSAQGGYGYT
j_gene: TRBJ1-2
d_gene: .
v_gene: TRBV29-1

CDR3aa: ASGDRFQETQY
j_gene: TRBJ2-5
d_gene: TRBD1
v_gene: TRBV19

CDR3aa: ASSPADNQPQH
j_gene: TRBJ1-5
d_gene: .
v_gene: TRBV9

CDR3aa: ASSLGPQETQY
j_gene: TRBJ2-5
d_gene: .
v_gene: TRBV7-3

CDR3aa: ASARDGRNTEAF
j_gene: TRBJ1-1
d_gene: .
v_gene: TRBV19

CDR3aa: ASSGDTDTQY
j_gene: TRBJ2-3
d_gene: .
v_gene: TRBV7-9

CDR3aa: SGAGARDEQY
j_gene: TRBJ2-7
d_gene: .
v_gene: TRBV29-1

CDR3aa: ASSFSRQGHYEQY
j_gene: TRBJ2-7
d_gene: .
v_gene: TRBV7-9

CDR3aa: ATSGSLNTEAF
j_gene: TRBJ1-1
d_gene: .
v_gene: TRBV6-6

CDR3aa: AWGGSGNTIY
j_gene: TRBJ1-3
d_gene: .
v_gene: TRBV30

CDR3aa: ASSGNPGSPLF
j_gene: TRBJ2-1
d_gene: .
v_gene: TRBV2

CDR3aa: SVENSPDEQY
j_gene: TRBJ2-7
d_gene: .
v_gene: TRBV29-1